A selection of T cell receptor beta chains follows, all from one sample in a study of cytomegalovirus exposure and HLA in healthy donors. Some clones are missing from TCRdb's copy, which holds only in-frame ones; the method was immunoSEQ multiplex PCR. The sample consists of more than 95,000 clones, 70% to 85% of them appearing once. Sequenced: PBMCs. Receptors originate from a woman in her thirties or forties in good health and CMV-seropositive. Each CDR3 is given with its conserved first and last residue. Fields, in order: clone size, V gene, J gene, D gene, CDR3 DNA, CDR3 protein. A D gene is named only where the DNA matches it firmly. Only part of the rows carry a size: once, few, many, or a class if the clone is expanded.

.,TRBV9,TRBJ2-1,.,TGTGCCAGCAGCCACCCAGGGGCGTTCAATGAGCAGTTCTTC,CASSHPGAFNEQFF
.,TRBV28,TRBJ2-5,TRBD2,TGTGCCAGCAGTTTTGGGCTAGCGGGAACCCCCCTCTCGGAGACCCAGTACTTC,CASSFGLAGTPLSETQYF
few,TRBV27,TRBJ2-5,TRBD2,TGTGCCAGCACCCCTGGCGGGCTAGCGGGAGGGAGGCAGACCCAGTACTTC,CASTPGGLAGGRQTQYF
.,TRBV6-1,TRBJ1-1,TRBD1,TGTGCCTCGGACAGGGCGACTGAAGCTTTCTTT,CASDRATEAFF
.,TRBV11-3,TRBJ2-1,.,TGTGCCAGCAGCTTAGCAAGCGGGCATAATGAGCAGTTCTTC,CASSLASGHNEQFF
.,TRBV4-1,TRBJ2-7,.,TGCGCCAGCAGCCTCGCAAAGCCTGACAGCTACGAGCAGTACTTC,CASSLAKPDSYEQYF
.,TRBV2,TRBJ1-5,TRBD1,TGTGCCAGCAGTTTACAGGGGATGAATCAGCCCCAGCATTTT,CASSLQGMNQPQHF
.,TRBV28,TRBJ2-5,TRBD2,TGTGCCAGCAGCCCCGGGACTAGCGGATATAAAGAGACCCAGTACTTC,CASSPGTSGYKETQYF
.,TRBV2,TRBJ2-1,TRBD2,TGTGCCAGCACCTTGACTAGCGGCTCCTACAATGAGCAGTTCTTC,CASTLTSGSYNEQFF
.,TRBV7-3,TRBJ1-5,.,TGTGCCAGCAGCTTCTTGGAGGGCATAAGCAATCAGCCCCAGCATTTT,CASSFLEGISNQPQHF
.,TRBV6-4,TRBJ1-5,TRBD1,TGTGCCAGCAGTGCCTCCGCAGGGGGCGTTCAGCCCCAGCATTTT,CASSASAGGVQPQHF
.,TRBV5-6,TRBJ1-2,TRBD1,TGTGCCAGCAGGTTAACAGGGGCGGGGAACTATGGCTACACCTTC,CASRLTGAGNYGYTF
.,TRBV9,TRBJ1-6,TRBD1,TGTGCCAGCAGCGTAACGGGACAGGGCAGTTCACCCCTCCACTTT,CASSVTGQGSSPLHF
.,TRBV30,TRBJ1-2,.,TGTGCCTGGAGTGAACCGACAGCCTATAACTATGGCTACACCTTC,CAWSEPTAYNYGYTF
.,TRBV19,TRBJ1-4,.,TGTGCCAGTGGCTCATACCTGGCAACTAATGAAAAACTGTTTTTT,CASGSYLATNEKLFF
.,TRBV6-1,TRBJ2-5,.,TGTGCCAGCACCCTTCTAGTTCGGGAGACCCAGTACTTC,CASTLLVRETQYF
.,TRBV10-3,TRBJ2-1,TRBD2,TGTGCCATCAGTGAGTCGGGGGGGACCTTCAATGAGCAGTTCTTC,CAISESGGTFNEQFF